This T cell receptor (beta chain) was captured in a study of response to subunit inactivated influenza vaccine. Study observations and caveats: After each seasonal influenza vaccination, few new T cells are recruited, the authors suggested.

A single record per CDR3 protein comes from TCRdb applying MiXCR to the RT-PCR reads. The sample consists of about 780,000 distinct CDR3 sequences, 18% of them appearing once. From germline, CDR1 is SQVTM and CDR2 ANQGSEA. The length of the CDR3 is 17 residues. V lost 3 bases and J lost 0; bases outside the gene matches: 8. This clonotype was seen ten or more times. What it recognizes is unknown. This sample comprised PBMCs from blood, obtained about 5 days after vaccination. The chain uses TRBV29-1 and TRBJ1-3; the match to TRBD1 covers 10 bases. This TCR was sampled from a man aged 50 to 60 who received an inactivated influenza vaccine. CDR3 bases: TGCAGCGTTGAGCGGGACAGGGGTTTGGGCTCTGGAAACACCATATATTTT. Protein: CSVERDRGLGSGNTIYF.